These 9 T cell receptor beta chains originate from one sample sequenced in a study of vaccination effects on CD4 cells after COVID-19. The antigens of these receptors remain unknown. Here immunoSEQ multiplex PCR was the method, and the copy in TCRdb shows in-frame clones only, minus some. The sample yields some 30,000 clones, roughly 80% seen once. Within the ViraFEST assay, antigen-specific CD4+ T cells underwent expansion with viral peptide pools prior to sequencing. The culture ran for roughly ten days, and then CD4+ T cells were isolated. The participants, recipients of two vaccine doses, got either BNT162b2 or mRNA-1273. This material consisted of CD4+ T cells from PBMCs cultured with SARS-CoV-2 spike peptides, taken after COVID-19 vaccination. The receptor source for this set is a human donor who received a COVID-19 vaccine. Some clones in this sample may be carry-over from other donors' samples.

A remark on this clone: Additional DNA sequences in this sample encode the identical CDR3. The chain uses TRBV5-1 and TRBJ2-6; D is unclear. Trimming took 5 bases from V and 1 from J, leaving 7 bases between them. CDR1 SGHRS and CDR2 YFSETQ come from the germline V gene. This CDR3 has 14 residues. In DNA form, the CDR3 reads TGCGCCAGCAGTGTTTATTCTGGGGCCAACGTCCTGACTTTC. Protein sequence: CASSVYSGANVLTF.

V gene TRBV5-1 combines with J gene TRBJ2-1; 7 bases agree with TRBD2. Looked up from germline, CDR1 is SGHRS and CDR2 is YFSETQ. V shed 0 bases, J shed 1 base, and the junction held 4 bases outside the gene matches. The CDR3 spans 16 residues. The CDR3 reads CASSLELAGSYNEQFF. CDR3 in DNA: TGCGCCAGCAGCTTGGAATTAGCGGGTTCCTACAATGAGCAGTTCTTC.

This chain joins TRBV2 and TRBJ1-1; D is unresolved. CDR3 length: 12 residues. V lost 7 bases, J lost 0 bases, and 6 bases lay in between. Germline CDR1 is SNHLY and CDR2 is FYNNEI. The CDR3 reads CASTVMNTEAFF. The CDR3 DNA is TGTGCCAGCACAGTTATGAACACTGAAGCTTTCTTT. The whole variable domain, filled in from reference TRBV2 and TRBJ1-1, reads EPEVTQTPSHQVTQMGQEVILRCVPISNHLYFYWYRQILGQKVEFLVSFYNNEISEKSEIFDDQFSVERPDGSNFTLKIRSTKLEDSAMYFCASTVMNTEAFFGQGTRLTVV.

The rearrangement joins TRBV7-3 to TRBJ2-2; maybe TRBD1 (5 bases). The V end was cut by 2 bases, the J end by 5 bases, with 15 bases between. The CDR3 has 16 residues. The germline V gene encodes CDR1 SGHTA and CDR2 FQGTGA. The CDR3 DNA follows: TGTGCCAGCAGCTTAGCGTTGGGAAGGGGTACCGGGGAGCTGTTTTTT. Translation gives CASSLALGRGTGELFF. Looking up the rest from reference TRBV7-3 and TRBJ2-2 gives the full variable domain: GAGVSQTPSNKVTEKGKYVELRCDPISGHTALYWYRQSLGQGPEFLIYFQGTGAADDSGLPNDRFFAVRPEGSVSTLKIQRTERGDSAVYLCASSLALGRGTGELFFGEGSRLTVL.

The chain employs TRBV28 and TRBJ1-5; weak D call: TRBD1 (6 bases). Germline CDR1 reads MDHEN; CDR2 reads SYDVKM. This CDR3 comprises 15 residues. Trimming stripped 2 bases from V and 7 bases from J, with 15 bases between. CDR3 sequence: CASSLKQGFYQPQHF. The CDR3 DNA is TGTGCCAGCAGTTTAAAACAGGGTTTTTACCAGCCCCAGCATTTT.

The rearrangement joins TRBV28 to TRBJ1-4; no clear D. V lost 5 bases and J lost 3, with 13 bases in between. Per the germline V gene, CDR1 is MDHEN and CDR2 is SYDVKM. CDR3 size: 15 residues. In DNA form, the CDR3 reads TGTGCCAGCAGTCCAAATCCCGGGGCTAATGAAAAACTGTTTTTT. Translated: CASSPNPGANEKLFF.

This sequence joins TRBV14 and TRBJ1-2; D gene unclear. With 4 bases removed from V and 5 bases from J, the gap between germline ends came to 11 bases. The germline V gene encodes CDR1 SGHDN and CDR2 FVKESK. This CDR3 comprises 13 residues. Here the CDR3 reads CASSRVAAYGYTF. CDR3 coding DNA: TGTGCCAGCAGCCGGGTCGCAGCTTATGGCTACACCTTC.

The chain carries TRBV18 and TRBJ1-3; D remains unclear. The V end was cut by 0 bases, the J end by 4 bases, with 16 bases between. The germline V gene has CDR1 KGHSH and CDR2 LQKENI. The CDR3 length is 17 residues. CDR3 DNA sequence: TGTGCCAGCTCACCACCGGTCGGCCCCACGGGGGGAAACACCATATATTTT. Translated: CASSPPVGPTGGNTIYF.

The chain is built from TRBV29-1 and TRBJ1-2; 10 bases are shared with TRBD1. With 2 bases clipped from V and 3 bases from J, the junction kept 18 bases outside the gene matches. Germline CDR1 is SQVTM and CDR2 is ANQGSEA. The CDR3 is 19 residues long. CDR3 bases: TGCAGCGTTGAACCCACACTCACGTCCGGGACAGGGGTATACTATGGCTACACCTTC. Residues: CSVEPTLTSGTGVYYGYTF.